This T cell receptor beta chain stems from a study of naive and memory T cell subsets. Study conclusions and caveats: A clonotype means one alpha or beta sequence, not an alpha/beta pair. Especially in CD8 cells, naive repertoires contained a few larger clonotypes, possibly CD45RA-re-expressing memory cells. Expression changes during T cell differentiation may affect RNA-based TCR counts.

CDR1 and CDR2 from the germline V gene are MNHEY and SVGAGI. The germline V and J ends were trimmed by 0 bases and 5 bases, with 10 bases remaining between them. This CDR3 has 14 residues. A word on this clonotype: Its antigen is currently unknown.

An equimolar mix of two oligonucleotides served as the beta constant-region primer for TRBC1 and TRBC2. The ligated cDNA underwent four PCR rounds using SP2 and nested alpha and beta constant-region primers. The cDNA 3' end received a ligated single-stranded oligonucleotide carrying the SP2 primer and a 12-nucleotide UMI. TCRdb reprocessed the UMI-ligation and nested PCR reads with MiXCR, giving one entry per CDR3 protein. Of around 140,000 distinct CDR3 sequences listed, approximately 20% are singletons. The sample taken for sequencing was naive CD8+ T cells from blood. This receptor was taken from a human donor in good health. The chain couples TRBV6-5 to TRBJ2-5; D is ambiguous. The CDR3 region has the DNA TGTGCCAGCAGTTACTCGCTCACGGCGGAGACCCAGTACTTC. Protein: CASSYSLTAETQYF.